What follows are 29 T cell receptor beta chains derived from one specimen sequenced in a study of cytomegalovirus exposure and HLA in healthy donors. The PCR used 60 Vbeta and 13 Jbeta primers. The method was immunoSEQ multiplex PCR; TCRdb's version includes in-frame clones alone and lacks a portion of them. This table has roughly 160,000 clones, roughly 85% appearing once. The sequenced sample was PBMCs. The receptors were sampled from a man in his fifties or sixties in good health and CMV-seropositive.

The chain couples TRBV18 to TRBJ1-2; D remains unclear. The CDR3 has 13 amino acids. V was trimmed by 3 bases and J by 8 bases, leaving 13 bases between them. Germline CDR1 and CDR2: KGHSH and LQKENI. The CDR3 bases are TGTGCCAGCTCACCCGCACCTCTAAAAGGCTACACCTTC. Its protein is CASSPAPLKGYTF.

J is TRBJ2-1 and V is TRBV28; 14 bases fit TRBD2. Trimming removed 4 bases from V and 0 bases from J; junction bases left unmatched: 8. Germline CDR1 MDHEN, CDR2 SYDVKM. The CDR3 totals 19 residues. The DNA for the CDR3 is TGTGCCAGCAGTTCTCGGACTAGCGGGGGGTATAGCTCCTACAATGAGCAGTTCTTC. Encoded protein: CASSSRTSGGYSSYNEQFF.

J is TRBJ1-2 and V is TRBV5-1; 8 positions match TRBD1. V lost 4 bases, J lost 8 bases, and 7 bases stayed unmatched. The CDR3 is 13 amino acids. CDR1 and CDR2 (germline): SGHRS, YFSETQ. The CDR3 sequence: CASSRWGTGGYTF. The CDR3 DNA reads TGCGCCAGCAGCCGCTGGGGGACAGGAGGCTACACCTTC.

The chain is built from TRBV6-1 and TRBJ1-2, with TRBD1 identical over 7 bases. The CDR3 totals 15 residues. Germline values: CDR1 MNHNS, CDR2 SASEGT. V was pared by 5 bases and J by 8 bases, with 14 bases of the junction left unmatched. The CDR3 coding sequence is TGTGCCAGCAGTACACAGGGGACGGCAAGGAGAGGCTACACCTTC. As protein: CASSTQGTARRGYTF.

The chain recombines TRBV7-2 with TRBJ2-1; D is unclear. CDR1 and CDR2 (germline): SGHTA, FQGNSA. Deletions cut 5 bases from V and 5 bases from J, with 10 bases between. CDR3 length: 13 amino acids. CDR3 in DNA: TGTGCCAGCAGCCCTTACATTAACAATGAGCAGTTCTTC. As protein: CASSPYINNEQFF.

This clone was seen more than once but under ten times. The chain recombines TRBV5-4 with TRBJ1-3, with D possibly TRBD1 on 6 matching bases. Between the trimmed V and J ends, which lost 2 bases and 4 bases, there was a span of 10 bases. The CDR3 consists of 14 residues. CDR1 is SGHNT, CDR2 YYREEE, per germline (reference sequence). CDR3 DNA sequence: TGTGCCAGCAGCTTCTCCAGGGGAGGAAACACCATATATTTT. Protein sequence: CASSFSRGGNTIYF.

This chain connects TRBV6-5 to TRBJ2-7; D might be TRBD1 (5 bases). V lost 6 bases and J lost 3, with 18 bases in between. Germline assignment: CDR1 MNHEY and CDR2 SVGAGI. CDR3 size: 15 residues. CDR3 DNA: TGTGCCAGCAGGAACACCGAAGGGGCGATCTACGAGCAGTACTTC. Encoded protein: CASRNTEGAIYEQYF.

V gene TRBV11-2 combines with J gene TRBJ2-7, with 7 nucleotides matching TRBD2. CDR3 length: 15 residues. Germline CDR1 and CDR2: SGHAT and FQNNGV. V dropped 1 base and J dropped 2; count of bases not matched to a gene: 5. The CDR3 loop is CASSLGASGPYEQYF. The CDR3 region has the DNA TGTGCCAGCAGCTTAGGAGCTAGCGGCCCCTACGAGCAGTACTTC.

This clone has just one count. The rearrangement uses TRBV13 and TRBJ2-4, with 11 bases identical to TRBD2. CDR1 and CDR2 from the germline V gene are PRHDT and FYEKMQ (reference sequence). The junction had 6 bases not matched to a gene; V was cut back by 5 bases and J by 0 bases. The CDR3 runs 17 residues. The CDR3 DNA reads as TGTGCCAGCAGCCCCGAAACTAGCGGGGGAGCCAAAAACATTCAGTACTTC. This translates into CASSPETSGGAKNIQYF.

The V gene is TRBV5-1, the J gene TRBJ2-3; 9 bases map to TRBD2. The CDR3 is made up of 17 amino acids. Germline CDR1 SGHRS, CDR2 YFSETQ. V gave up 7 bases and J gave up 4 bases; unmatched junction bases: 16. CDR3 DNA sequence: TGCGCCAGCCAGGTTGAATCCCCTAGCGGGGTATCAGATACGCAGTATTTT. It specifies CASQVESPSGVSDTQYF.

The CDR3 region has the DNA TGTGCCAGCAGGGGAGCGGGGAACACAGATACGCAGTATTTT. This codes for CASRGAGNTDTQYF. The chain carries TRBV6-6 and TRBJ2-3, with 7 positions matching TRBD2. After removal of 6 bases from V and 2 bases from J, the junction contained 5 bases not matched to a gene. The CDR3 totals 14 residues. The V gene's germline CDR1 is MNHNY and CDR2 SVGAGI (reference sequence).

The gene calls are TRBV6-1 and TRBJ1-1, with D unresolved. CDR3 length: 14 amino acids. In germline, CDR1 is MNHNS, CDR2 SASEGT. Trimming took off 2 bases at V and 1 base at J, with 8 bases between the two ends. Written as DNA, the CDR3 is TGTGCCAGCAGTGAAATGGCGGGGAACACTGAAGCTTTCTTT. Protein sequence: CASSEMAGNTEAFF.

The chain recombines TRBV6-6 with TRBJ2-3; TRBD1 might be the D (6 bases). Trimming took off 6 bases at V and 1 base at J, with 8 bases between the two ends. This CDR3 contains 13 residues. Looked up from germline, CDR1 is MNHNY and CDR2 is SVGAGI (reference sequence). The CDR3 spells CASRRQGTDTQYF. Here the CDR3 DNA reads TGTGCCAGCAGGAGACAGGGCACAGATACGCAGTATTTT.

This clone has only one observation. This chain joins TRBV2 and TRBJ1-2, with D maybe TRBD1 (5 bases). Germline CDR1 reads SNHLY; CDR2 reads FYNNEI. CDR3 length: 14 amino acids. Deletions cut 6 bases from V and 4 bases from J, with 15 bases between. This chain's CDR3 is CASRSRESRYGYTF. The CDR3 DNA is TGTGCCAGCAGATCCAGGGAATCCCGCTATGGCTACACCTTC.

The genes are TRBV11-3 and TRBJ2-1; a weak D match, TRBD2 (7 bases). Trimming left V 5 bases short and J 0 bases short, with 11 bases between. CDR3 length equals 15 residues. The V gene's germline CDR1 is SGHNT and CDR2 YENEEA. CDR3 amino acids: CASSEGGSSYNEQFF. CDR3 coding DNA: TGTGCCAGCAGCGAGGGGGGGAGCTCCTACAATGAGCAGTTCTTC.

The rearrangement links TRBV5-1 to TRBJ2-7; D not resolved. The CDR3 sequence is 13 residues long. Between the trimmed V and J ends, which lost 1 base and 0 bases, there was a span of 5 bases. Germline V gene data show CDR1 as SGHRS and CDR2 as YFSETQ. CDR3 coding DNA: TGCGCCAGCAGCTTGCCCAGCTCCTACGAGCAGTACTTC. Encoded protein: CASSLPSSYEQYF.

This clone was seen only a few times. The CDR3: CAISESGGSNGYTF. In DNA form, the CDR3 reads TGTGCCATCAGTGAGTCAGGAGGGTCGAATGGCTACACCTTC. V and J are TRBV10-3 and TRBJ1-2; D is uncertain. Deletions cut 0 bases from V and 6 bases from J, with 11 bases between. Germline CDR1 is ENHRY and CDR2 is SYGVKD. This CDR3 has 14 residues.

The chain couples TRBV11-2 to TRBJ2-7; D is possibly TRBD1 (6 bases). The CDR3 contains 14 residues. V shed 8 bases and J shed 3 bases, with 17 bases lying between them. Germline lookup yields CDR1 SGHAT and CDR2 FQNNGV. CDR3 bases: TGTGCCAGCTCCTTGGGACACCTCGACTACGAGCAGTACTTC. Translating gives CASSLGHLDYEQYF.

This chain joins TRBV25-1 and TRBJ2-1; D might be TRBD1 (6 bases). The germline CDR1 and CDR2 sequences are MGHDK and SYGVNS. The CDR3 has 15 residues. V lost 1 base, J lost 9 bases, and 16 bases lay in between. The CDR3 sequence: CASSESNGGWGEQFF. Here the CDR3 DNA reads TGTGCCAGCAGTGAATCTAATGGGGGCTGGGGTGAGCAGTTCTTC.

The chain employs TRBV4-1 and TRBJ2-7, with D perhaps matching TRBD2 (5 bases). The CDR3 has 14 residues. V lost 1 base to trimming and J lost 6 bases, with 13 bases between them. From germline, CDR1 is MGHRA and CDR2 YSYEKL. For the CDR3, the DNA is TGCGCCAGCAGCCAAGCGGAGGCCTTGGGCGAGCAGTACTTC. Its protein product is CASSQAEALGEQYF.

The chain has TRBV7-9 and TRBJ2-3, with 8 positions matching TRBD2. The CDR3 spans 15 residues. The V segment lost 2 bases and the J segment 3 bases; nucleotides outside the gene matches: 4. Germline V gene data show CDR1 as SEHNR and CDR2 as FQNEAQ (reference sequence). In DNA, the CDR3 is TGTGCCAGCAGCTTAACGCTAGCGGGTACAGATACGCAGTATTTT. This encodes CASSLTLAGTDTQYF.

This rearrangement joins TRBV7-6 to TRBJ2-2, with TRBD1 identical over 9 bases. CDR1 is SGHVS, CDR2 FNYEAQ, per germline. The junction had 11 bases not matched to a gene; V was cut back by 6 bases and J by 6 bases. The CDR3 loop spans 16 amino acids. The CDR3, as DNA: TGTGCCAGCAGTTTCCCGGGACAGGGCTACCCCGGGGAGCTGTTTTTT. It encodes CASSFPGQGYPGELFF.

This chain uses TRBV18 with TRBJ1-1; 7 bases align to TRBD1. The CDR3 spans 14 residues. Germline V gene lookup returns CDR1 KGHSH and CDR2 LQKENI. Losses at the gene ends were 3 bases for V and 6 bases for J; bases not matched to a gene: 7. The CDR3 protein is CASSPGTARSEAFF. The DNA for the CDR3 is TGTGCCAGCTCACCCGGGACAGCTAGATCTGAAGCTTTCTTT.

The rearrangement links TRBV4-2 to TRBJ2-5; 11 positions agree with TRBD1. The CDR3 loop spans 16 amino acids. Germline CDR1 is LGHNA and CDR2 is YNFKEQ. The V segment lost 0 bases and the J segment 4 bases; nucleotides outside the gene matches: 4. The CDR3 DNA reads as TGTGCCAGCAGCCAAGACCGGACAGGGGGCCGAGAGACCCAGTACTTC. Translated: CASSQDRTGGRETQYF.

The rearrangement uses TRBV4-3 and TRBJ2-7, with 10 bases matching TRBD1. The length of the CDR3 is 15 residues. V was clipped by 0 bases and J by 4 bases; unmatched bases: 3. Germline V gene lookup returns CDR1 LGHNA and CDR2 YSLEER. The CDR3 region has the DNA TGCGCCAGCAGCCAAGAGACAGGGGGCTTTTACGAGCAGTACTTC. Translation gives CASSQETGGFYEQYF.

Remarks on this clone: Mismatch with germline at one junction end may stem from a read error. The CDR3 sequence is CASSLTPAGDSPLHF. As DNA, the CDR3 is TGTGCCAGCAGCCTAACACCGGCGGGCGATTCACCCCTCCACTTT. The chain recombines TRBV7-3 with TRBJ1-6; no firm D call. Germline-derived CDR1 and CDR2 are SGHTA and FQGTGA. The CDR3 is made up of 15 amino acids.

CDR3 region: CASSQDLDRIMNTEAFF. For the CDR3, the DNA is TGCGCCAGCAGCCAAGATCTGGACAGGATCATGAACACTGAAGCTTTCTTT. This sequence joins TRBV4-1 and TRBJ1-1, with TRBD1 identical over 7 bases. The germline CDR1 and CDR2 sequences are MGHRA and YSYEKL. Trimming at V came to 0 bases and at J to 0 bases, leaving 7 bases not matched to a gene. The CDR3 extends over 17 amino acids.

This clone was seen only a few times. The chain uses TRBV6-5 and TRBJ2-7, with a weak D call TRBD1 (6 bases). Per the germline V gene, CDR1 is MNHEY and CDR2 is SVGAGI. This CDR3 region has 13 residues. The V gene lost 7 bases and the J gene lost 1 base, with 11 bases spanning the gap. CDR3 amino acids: CASKKQGSYEQYF. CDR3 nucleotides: TGTGCCAGCAAAAAACAGGGATCCTACGAGCAGTACTTC.

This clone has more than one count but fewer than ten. The chain's CDR3 is CASSGTGWDTEAFF. CDR3 in DNA: TGCGCCAGCTCGGGGACAGGGTGGGACACTGAAGCTTTCTTT. This chain uses TRBV5-1 with TRBJ1-1; 9 bases align to TRBD1. Germline trimming cut 7 bases from V and 3 bases from J; bases unmatched to any gene: 7. This CDR3 has 14 residues. The germline CDR1 and CDR2 sequences are SGHRS and YFSETQ.